This is a list of T cell receptor beta chains from one sample in a study of cytotoxic CD8 clonotypes in ibrutinib-treated CLL. Sequenced by immunoSEQ multiplex PCR; TCRdb stores in-frame clones only, minus some. The sample carries some 93,000 clones, 78% recorded once. Sequencing was performed on PBMCs, taken after 12 months of ibrutinib treatment. These receptors came from a human donor with chronic lymphocytic leukemia. Each CDR3 is given with its conserved first and last residue. D genes are given only for firm matches.

d_call v_call cdr3_aa
- TRBV18 CASSPPIKGEAQYF
- TRBV2 CASTEGRQWHGYTF
TRBD2 TRBV11-3 CASSPLRGQETQYF
- TRBV5-4 CASSSPLGQPNGANVLTF
- TRBV2 CATGPSFYGYTF
- TRBV6-5 CASSYPGPGGHEQYF
- TRBV14 CASSQGLGGTEAFF
- TRBV2 CASRPTENTEAFF
TRBD1 TRBV7-9 CASSSGQIMNTEAFF
TRBD2 TRBV29-1 CSAAGGSTYNEQFF
- TRBV5-1 CASSLGGGTYEQYF
TRBD1 TRBV6-1 CASRGPGGHQPQHF
- TRBV6-6 CASKSLPSEKLFF
TRBD2 TRBV25-1 CASSESTGGRYNEQFF
- TRBV19 CASRRDTTDTQYF
TRBD2 TRBV9 CASSAGLAGGLNTGELFF
- TRBV5-1 CASSLVLNEQFF
TRBD2 TRBV29-1 CSVAGGQTDTQYF
- TRBV15 CATSITQTPRYEQYF
TRBD1 TRBV9 CASSFGTGDSPLHF
- TRBV5-1 CASSLDGTRTEAFF
- TRBV19 CASSTTGSLNTEAFF
- TRBV4-1 CASSQDAGFTNYGYTF
- TRBV10-1 CASSESTAGEQYF
TRBD1 TRBV27 CASSKQGVRVSTDTQYF
- TRBV2 CASSEATHGYTF
- TRBV18 CASSPSERALTDTQYF
- TRBV6-7 CASSYSRDNSYEQYF
- TRBV7-2 CASSPGILNSPLHF
- TRBV11-3 CASSSSVGEQYF
- TRBV18 CASSGGQSGNTIYF
TRBD1 TRBV7-2 CASSTRQGAYEQYF
TRBD1 TRBV7-8 CASSWGQGYGYTF
TRBD1 TRBV15 CATGQGYNEQFF
- TRBV11-2 CASSLRSGLEQYF
- TRBV30 CAWSGSYGTSTDTQYF
- TRBV7-2 CASSPGVGETQYF
- TRBV5-4 CASSLGELRDGNEQFF
TRBD1 TRBV28 CASDRDRARTEAFF
- TRBV11-3 CASSLVRGGNTEAFF
TRBD2 TRBV30 CARIAGGPGEQFF
- TRBV6-6 CASSYLGPQETQYF
- TRBV5-6 CASSPINQGRHEQYF
- TRBV18 CASSLQRENTEAFF
- TRBV10-3 CASSTYNEQFF
TRBD2 TRBV19 CASRGTGLALTDTQYF
- TRBV19 CASTDGHYEQYF
- TRBV7-6 CASSAAGVEQYF
- TRBV30 CAWGTGNSNYGYTF
TRBD1 TRBV5-1 CASSLGSGGRNEQYF
- TRBV23-1 CASSGEGLYNEQFF
TRBD1 TRBV7-9 CASSLGDSSPLHF
- TRBV18 CASSLTGLNTEAFF
- TRBV11-3 CASSLQGDTQYF
- TRBV6-5 CASSYSRTDQETQYF
TRBD1 TRBV19 CASSPGTANQPQHF
- TRBV19 CASSILLHGANVLTF
- TRBV7-8 CASSLDEGITEAFF